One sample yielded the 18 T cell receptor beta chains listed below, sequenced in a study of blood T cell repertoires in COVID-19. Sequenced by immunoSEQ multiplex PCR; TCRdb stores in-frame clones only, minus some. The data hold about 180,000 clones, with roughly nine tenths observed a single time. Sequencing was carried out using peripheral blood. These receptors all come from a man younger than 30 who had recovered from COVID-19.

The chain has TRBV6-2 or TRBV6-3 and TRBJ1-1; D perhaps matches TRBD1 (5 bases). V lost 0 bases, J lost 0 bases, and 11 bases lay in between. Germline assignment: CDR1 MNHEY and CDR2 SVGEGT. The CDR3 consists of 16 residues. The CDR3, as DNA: TGTGCCAGCAGTTACTCGGCGGACAAAATGAACACTGAAGCTTTCTTT. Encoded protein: CASSYSADKMNTEAFF.

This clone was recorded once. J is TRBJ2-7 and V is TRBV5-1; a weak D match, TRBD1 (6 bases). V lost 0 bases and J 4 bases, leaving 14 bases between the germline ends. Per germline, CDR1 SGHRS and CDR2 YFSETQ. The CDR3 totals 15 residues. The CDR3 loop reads CASSLVTGRQYEQYF. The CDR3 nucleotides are TGCGCCAGCAGCTTGGTAACAGGGCGACAATACGAGCAGTACTTC.

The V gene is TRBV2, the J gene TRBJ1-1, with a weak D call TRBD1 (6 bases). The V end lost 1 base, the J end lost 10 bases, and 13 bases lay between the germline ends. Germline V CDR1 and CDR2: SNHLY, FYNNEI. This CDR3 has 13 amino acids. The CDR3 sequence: CASSEESPGVAFF. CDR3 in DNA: TGTGCCAGCAGTGAAGAATCCCCAGGGGTAGCTTTCTTT.

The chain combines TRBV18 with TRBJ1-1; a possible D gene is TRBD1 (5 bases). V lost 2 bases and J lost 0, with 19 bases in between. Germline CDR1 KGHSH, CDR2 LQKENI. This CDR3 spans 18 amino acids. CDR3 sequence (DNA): TGTGCCAGCTCACCAGTAACAGGCTCGAACCTCATGAACACTGAAGCTTTCTTT. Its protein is CASSPVTGSNLMNTEAFF.

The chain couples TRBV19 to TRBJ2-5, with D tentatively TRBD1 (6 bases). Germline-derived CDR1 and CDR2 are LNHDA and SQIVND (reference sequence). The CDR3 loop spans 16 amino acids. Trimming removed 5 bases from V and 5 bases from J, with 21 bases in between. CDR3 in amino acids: CASSSLGGSEIETQYF. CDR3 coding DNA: TGTGCCAGTAGTTCATTAGGGGGAAGTGAGATTGAGACCCAGTACTTC.

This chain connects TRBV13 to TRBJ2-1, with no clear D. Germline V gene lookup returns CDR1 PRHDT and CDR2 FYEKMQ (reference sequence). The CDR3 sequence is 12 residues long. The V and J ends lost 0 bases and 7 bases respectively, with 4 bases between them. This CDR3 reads CASSLGPNEQFF. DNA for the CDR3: TGTGCCAGCAGCTTAGGCCCGAATGAGCAGTTCTTC.

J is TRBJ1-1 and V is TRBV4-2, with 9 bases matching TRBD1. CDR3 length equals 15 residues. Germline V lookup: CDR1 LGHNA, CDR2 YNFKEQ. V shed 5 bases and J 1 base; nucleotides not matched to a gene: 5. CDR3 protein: CASSFSTGGNTEAFF. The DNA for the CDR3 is TGTGCCAGCAGCTTCTCGACAGGGGGGAACACTGAAGCTTTCTTT.

DNA of the CDR3: TGTGCCAGCAGCATCGGACAGGGCTACGAGCAGTACTTC. Translated, it gives CASSIGQGYEQYF. The chain is built from TRBV11-2 and TRBJ2-7; 8 nucleotides align to TRBD1. The junction had 3 bases not matched to a gene; V was cut back by 5 bases and J by 3 bases. The CDR3 extends over 13 amino acids. Germline lookup yields CDR1 SGHAT and CDR2 FQNNGV.

CDR3 in DNA: TGTGCCAGCAGCTTGAGGACAGGAGGGGACTATGGCTACACCTTC. Protein: CASSLRTGGDYGYTF. V gene TRBV7-2 combines with J gene TRBJ1-2; the match to TRBD1 covers 7 bases. Per the germline V gene, CDR1 is SGHTA and CDR2 is FQGNSA. V dropped 3 bases and J dropped 3; count of bases not matched to a gene: 7. The CDR3 runs to 15 residues.

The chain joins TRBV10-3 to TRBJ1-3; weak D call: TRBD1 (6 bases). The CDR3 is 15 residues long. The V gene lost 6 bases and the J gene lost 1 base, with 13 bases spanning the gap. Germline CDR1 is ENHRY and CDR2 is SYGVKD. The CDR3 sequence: CAISHGTSSGNTIYF. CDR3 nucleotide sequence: TGTGCCATCAGCCACGGGACATCTTCTGGAAACACCATATATTTT.

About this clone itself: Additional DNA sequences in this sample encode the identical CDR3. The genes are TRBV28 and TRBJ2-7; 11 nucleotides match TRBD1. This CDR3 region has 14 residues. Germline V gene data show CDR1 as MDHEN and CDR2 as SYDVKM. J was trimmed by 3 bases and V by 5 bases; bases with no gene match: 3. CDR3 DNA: TGTGCCAGCAGTCCCGGGACAGGGGGCTACGAGCAGTACTTC. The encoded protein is CASSPGTGGYEQYF.

The CDR3 nucleotides read TGTGCCAGCAGCTCCACAGGGAGTCCGTACACTGAAGCTTTCTTT. Translating it yields CASSSTGSPYTEAFF. J is TRBJ1-1 and V is TRBV7-8; TRBD1 is a possible D gene (6 bases). Germline lookup yields CDR1 SGHVS and CDR2 FQNEAQ. Deletions cut 4 bases from V and 3 bases from J, with 15 bases between. This CDR3 has 15 amino acids. Complete variable domain (other parts from reference TRBV7-8 and TRBJ1-1): GAGVSQSPRYKVAKRGQDVALRCDPISGHVSLFWYQQALGQGPEFLTYFQNEAQLDKSGLPSDRFFAERPEGSVSTLKIQRTQQEDSAVYLCASSSTGSPYTEAFFGQGTRLTVV.

The CDR3: CASSFTGPYEQYF. The CDR3 coding sequence is TGTGCCAGCAGCTTCACAGGACCCTACGAGCAGTACTTC. This rearrangement joins TRBV11-2 to TRBJ2-7; TRBD1 might be the D (5 bases). The V end lost 3 bases, the J end lost 2 bases, and 8 bases lay between the germline ends. CDR3 length: 13 amino acids. Germline-derived CDR1 and CDR2 are SGHAT and FQNNGV.

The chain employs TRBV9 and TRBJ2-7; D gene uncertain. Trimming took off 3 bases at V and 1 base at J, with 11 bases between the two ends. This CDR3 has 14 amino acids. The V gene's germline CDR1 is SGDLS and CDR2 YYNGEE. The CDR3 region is CASSAPAGSYEQYF. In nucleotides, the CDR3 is TGTGCCAGCAGCGCCCCCGCCGGGTCCTACGAGCAGTACTTC.

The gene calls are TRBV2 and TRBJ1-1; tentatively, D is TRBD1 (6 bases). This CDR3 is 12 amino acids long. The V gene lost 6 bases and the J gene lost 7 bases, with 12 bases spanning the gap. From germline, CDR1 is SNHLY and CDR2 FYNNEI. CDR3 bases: TGTGCCAGCAGAACAGGGAGCCTTGAAGCTTTCTTT. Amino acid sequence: CASRTGSLEAFF.

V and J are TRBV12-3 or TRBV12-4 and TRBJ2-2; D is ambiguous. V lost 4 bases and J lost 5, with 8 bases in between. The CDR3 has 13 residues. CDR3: CASSSSRTGELFF. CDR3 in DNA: TGTGCCAGCAGTTCCTCGCGGACCGGGGAGCTGTTTTTT.

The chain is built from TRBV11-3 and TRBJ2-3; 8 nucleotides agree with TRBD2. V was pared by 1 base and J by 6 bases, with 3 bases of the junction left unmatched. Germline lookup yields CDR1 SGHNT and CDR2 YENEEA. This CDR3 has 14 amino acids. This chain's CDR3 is CASSLGSGSDTQYF. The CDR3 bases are TGTGCCAGCAGCTTAGGAAGCGGGAGCGATACGCAGTATTTT.

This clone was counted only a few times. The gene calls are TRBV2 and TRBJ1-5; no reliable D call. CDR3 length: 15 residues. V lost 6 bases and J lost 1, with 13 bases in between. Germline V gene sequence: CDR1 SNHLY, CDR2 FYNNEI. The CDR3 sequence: CASRAPGISNQPQHF. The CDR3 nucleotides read TGTGCCAGCAGGGCTCCGGGAATCAGCAATCAGCCCCAGCATTTT.